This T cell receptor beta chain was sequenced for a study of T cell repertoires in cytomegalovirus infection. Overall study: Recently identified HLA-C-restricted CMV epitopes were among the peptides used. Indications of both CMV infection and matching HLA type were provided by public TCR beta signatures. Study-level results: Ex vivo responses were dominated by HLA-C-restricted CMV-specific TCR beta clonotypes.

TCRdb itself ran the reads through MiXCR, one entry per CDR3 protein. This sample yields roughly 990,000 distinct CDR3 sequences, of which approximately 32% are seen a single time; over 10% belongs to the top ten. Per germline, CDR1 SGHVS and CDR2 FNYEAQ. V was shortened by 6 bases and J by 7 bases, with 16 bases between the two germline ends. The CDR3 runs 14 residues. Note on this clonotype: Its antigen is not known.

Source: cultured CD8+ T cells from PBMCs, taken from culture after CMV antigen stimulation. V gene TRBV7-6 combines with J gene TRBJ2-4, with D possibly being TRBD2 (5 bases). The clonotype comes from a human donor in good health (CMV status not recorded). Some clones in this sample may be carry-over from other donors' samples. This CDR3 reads CASRPPSSGNIQYF. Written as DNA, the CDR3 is TGTGCCAGCAGGCCCCCGTCCAGCGGCAACATTCAGTACTTC.